The clone carrying this T cell receptor (beta chain) has only one observation. The CDR3 covers 15 residues. Germline-derived CDR1 and CDR2 are LNHDA and SQIVND (reference sequence). V shed 5 bases and J shed 2 bases, with 15 bases lying between them. Study processing details: Quality scores were absent from the junction-only immunoSEQ sequences, so filtering differed. Generated by immunoSEQ multiplex PCR, the TCRdb table keeps only in-frame clones and is missing some. That table furnishes V, J and clone size, whereas the DNA furnished D and trimming. The sample consists of 850,000 to 1,200,000 clones, around 76% of them appearing once. The sample belongs to a study of shared clonotypes between healthy human individuals.

What was sequenced was memory CD4+ T cells sorted from blood. Subset described: CD45RA-negative fraction. This TCR derives from a man between 18 and 35 years old in good health. The V call is TRBV19, the J call TRBJ1-2; a weak D match, TRBD1 (6 bases). The CDR3 nucleotides read TGTGCCAGTAGTTCCCCAGGGGCAGGGAACTATGGCTACACCTTC. Amino acid sequence: CASSSPGAGNYGYTF.